These T cell receptor beta chains were read from a single sample in a study of shared T cell receptors in the human thymus. Method: immunoSEQ multiplex PCR; TCRdb's copy keeps in-frame clones and lacks some. In the table there are about 380,000 clones, 95% of which are singletons. The sequenced sample consisted of thymocytes. Every receptor here comes from a human donor. CDR3s include the opening cysteine and the closing phenylalanine or tryptophan. The D gene is left open where the match is weak. A row's size may be missing; if present it is once, few, many or a size class.

CDR3 length,clone size,V gene,D gene,J gene,CDR3 protein,CDR3 DNA
13,.,TRBV6-5,.,TRBJ1-1,CASSYRGNTEAFF,TGTGCCAGCAGTTACAGGGGGAACACTGAAGCTTTCTTT
14,.,TRBV6-6,.,TRBJ2-7,CASRGGGRYEEQYF,TGTGCCAGCAGGGGGGGTGGGCGTTATGAAGAGCAGTACTTC
15,.,TRBV7-3,.,TRBJ2-5,CASSLSRQDQETQYF,TGTGCCAGCAGCTTAAGCCGGCAGGATCAAGAGACCCAGTACTTC
16,.,TRBV7-6,TRBD2,TRBJ2-1,CASSLSLAGVGNEQFF,TGTGCCAGCAGCTTATCTTTAGCGGGAGTAGGCAATGAGCAGTTCTTC
16,.,TRBV27,TRBD2,TRBJ2-1,CASSGERTSGINEQFF,TGTGCCAGCAGTGGGGAACGGACTAGCGGAATCAATGAGCAGTTCTTC
16,.,TRBV2,TRBD2,TRBJ2-3,CASFPGLAGGTDTQYF,TGTGCCAGCTTTCCGGGACTAGCGGGTGGCACAGATACGCAGTATTTT
16,once,TRBV13,.,TRBJ2-7,CASSSWTRLRGGEQYF,TGTGCCAGCAGCTCCTGGACTAGACTGAGGGGGGGCGAGCAGTACTTC
14,.,TRBV5-1,.,TRBJ2-5,CASSLEAPGETQYF,TGCGCCAGCAGTCTAGAGGCCCCAGGAGAGACCCAGTACTTC
13,.,TRBV28,.,TRBJ2-7,CASSGRVSYEQYF,TGTGCCAGCAGTGGCAGGGTCTCCTACGAGCAGTACTTC
14,.,TRBV7-2,.,TRBJ2-5,CASSLVRDRETQYF,TGTGCCAGCAGCTTAGTTAGAGACAGAGAGACCCAGTACTTC
15,.,TRBV10-3,TRBD2,TRBJ2-1,CAISEAASGSNEQFF,TGTGCCATCAGTGAGGCGGCTAGCGGGAGTAATGAGCAGTTCTTC
16,.,TRBV7-2,.,TRBJ2-4,CASSLVRTGAKNIQYF,TGTGCCAGCAGCTTAGTCCGCACGGGGGCCAAAAACATTCAGTACTTC
15,few,TRBV2,TRBD1,TRBJ2-7,CASTTAGTGTYEQYF,TGTGCCAGCACTACTGCCGGGACAGGTACCTACGAGCAGTACTTC
15,.,TRBV7-6,.,TRBJ1-2,CASSPMPGTLGGYTF,TGTGCCAGCAGCCCCATGCCGGGTACACTCGGGGGCTACACCTTC
17,few,TRBV7-6,TRBD2,TRBJ2-1,CASSPRLAGGGGYEQFF,TGTGCCAGCAGCCCCAGACTAGCGGGAGGAGGGGGGTATGAGCAGTTCTTC
14,.,TRBV7-9,TRBD1,TRBJ1-5,CASSPQGAHQPQHF,TGTGCCAGCAGCCCACAGGGGGCGCATCAGCCCCAGCATTTT
11,.,TRBV20-1,TRBD1,TRBJ2-7,CSADRTGTEYF,TGCAGTGCCGACCGGACCGGGACAGAGTACTTC
15,.,TRBV7-9,TRBD1,TRBJ2-2,CASSSDDRGSGELFF,TGTGCCAGCAGCTCAGACGACAGGGGGTCCGGGGAGCTGTTTTTT
17,.,TRBV10-3,.,TRBJ1-1,CAISESGCIQRNTEAFF,TGTGCCATCAGTGAGAGTGGGTGCATACAGCGGAACACTGAAGCTTTCTTT
15,.,TRBV27,TRBD1,TRBJ2-1,CASSLSGTGGYEQFF,TGTGCCAGCAGTTTATCGGGGACAGGGGGATATGAGCAGTTCTTC
11,once,TRBV20-1,.,TRBJ2-1,CSARGRVEQFF,TGCAGTGCTAGAGGGCGGGTTGAGCAGTTCTTC
15,.,TRBV11-3,TRBD1,TRBJ2-3,CASSTRQGVTDTQYF,TGTGCCAGCAGCACCCGACAGGGAGTGACAGATACGCAGTATTTT
15,.,TRBV5-4,.,TRBJ1-3,CASSLSQGSGNTIYF,TGTGCCAGCAGCTTGAGCCAGGGCTCTGGAAACACCATATATTTT
19,.,TRBV2,.,TRBJ2-6,CASVRRIGVSLSGANVLTF,TGTGCCAGCGTGCGGAGGATTGGGGTTTCACTCTCTGGGGCCAACGTCCTGACTTTC
15,.,TRBV6-4,.,TRBJ2-7,CASSVREGALREQYF,TGTGCCAGCAGTGTACGAGAGGGAGCGCTTCGCGAGCAGTACTTC
16,.,TRBV7-9,.,TRBJ2-5,CASSSGGQENEETQYF,TGTGCCAGCAGCTCGGGGGGACAGGAAAACGAAGAGACCCAGTACTTC
15,.,TRBV6-4,.,TRBJ1-5,CASSSGTPVGQPQHF,TGTGCCAGCAGCTCCGGGACACCCGTGGGGCAGCCCCAGCATTTT
15,.,TRBV27,.,TRBJ2-7,CASSWLAHPGNEQYF,TGTGCCAGCAGTTGGCTAGCGCACCCAGGGAACGAGCAGTACTTC
12,.,TRBV25-1,.,TRBJ1-4,CASSELGEKLFF,TGTGCCAGCAGTGAATTAGGGGAAAAACTGTTTTTT
14,once,TRBV10-3,TRBD2,TRBJ2-1,CAIQAGGSYNEQFF,TGTGCCATCCAAGCCGGGGGGTCCTACAATGAGCAGTTCTTC
16,.,TRBV6-4,.,TRBJ1-5,CASSGTSFHSNQPQHF,TGTGCCAGCAGTGGTACTTCATTCCATAGCAATCAGCCCCAGCATTTT
16,.,TRBV9,.,TRBJ2-7,CASSATPPGNTHEQYF,TGTGCCAGCAGTGCAACCCCTCCGGGTAATACTCACGAGCAGTACTTC
16,.,TRBV10-2,.,TRBJ1-5,CASSDRSGYSNQPQHF,TGCGCCAGCAGTGATAGGTCAGGCTATAGCAATCAGCCCCAGCATTTT
14,.,TRBV6-5,TRBD2,TRBJ2-7,CASSPGLAGYEQYF,TGTGCCAGCAGCCCGGGACTAGCGGGCTACGAGCAGTACTTC
15,.,TRBV5-1,TRBD1,TRBJ1-6,CASSSEGQTHSPLHF,TGCGCCAGCAGCTCGGAGGGACAGACCCACTCACCCCTCCACTTT
19,.,TRBV7-2,TRBD2,TRBJ2-1,CASSLAHGLAGGRGNEQFF,TGTGCCAGCAGCTTAGCCCATGGACTAGCGGGAGGGCGAGGCAATGAGCAGTTCTTC
14,once,TRBV5-1,.,TRBJ2-7,CASSWGEFPYEQYF,TGCGCCAGCAGCTGGGGGGAGTTCCCCTACGAGCAGTACTTC
17,.,TRBV7-6,.,TRBJ2-2,CASSVVRPAGWGGELFF,TGTGCCAGCAGCGTCGTCCGACCAGCGGGCTGGGGCGGGGAGCTGTTTTTT
10,.,TRBV20-1,.,TRBJ1-2,CSARLGGYTF,TGCAGTGCTAGACTTGGTGGCTACACCTTC
19,.,TRBV7-2,TRBD2,TRBJ2-3,CASSPGGWESTQNTDTQYF,TGTGCCAGCAGCCCGGGGGGGTGGGAGTCCACGCAAAACACAGATACGCAGTATTTT
13,.,TRBV18,.,TRBJ1-5,CASSPPGNQPQHF,TGTGCCAGCTCACCACCTGGGAATCAGCCCCAGCATTTT
16,.,TRBV9,.,TRBJ2-1,CASSFLDLSSYNEQFF,TGTGCCAGCAGCTTCTTGGACCTGAGCTCCTACAATGAGCAGTTCTTC